Following are 18 T cell receptor beta chains from one sample sequenced in a study of blood T cells in healthy people across ages. A J-beta primer mix and a sample-barcoded 5' primer were used in a second PCR of roughly 6 to 12 cycles. A single record per CDR3 protein comes from TCRdb applying MiXCR to the 5' RACE reads. The table records under 1,000,000 distinct CDR3 sequences, around 45% of them present only once. The sample comprised blood. These receptors all come from a man aged 80 or over in good health.

In this sample, this clonotype turned up a few times. The V and J genes are TRBV11-2 and TRBJ2-1; 11 bases match TRBD1. The CDR3 covers 14 residues. Losses at the gene ends were 4 bases for V and 8 bases for J; bases not matched to a gene: 4. The germline V gene encodes CDR1 SGHAT and CDR2 FQNNGV. The DNA of the CDR3 is TGTGCCAGCAGCTGGACAGGGGGCGTCGATGAGCAGTTCTTC. Protein: CASSWTGGVDEQFF.

Details on this clonotype: A read error may explain this, as a much larger clone is one base away. The V gene is TRBV5-1, the J gene TRBJ2-5; 10 bases map to TRBD2. CDR3 length equals 15 residues. Germline values: CDR1 SGHRS, CDR2 YFSETQ. The CDR3 reads CASGFSGRNQETQYF. CDR3 sequence (DNA): TGCGCCAGCGGCTTTAGCGGGAGGAATCAAGAGACCCAGTACTTC.

In DNA, the CDR3 is TGCAGTGCTAGAGATGAGGCGCGTACGGTGGAGACCCAGTACTTC. Translating gives CSARDEARTVETQYF. The gene calls are TRBV20-1 and TRBJ2-5; D is uncertain. V was shortened by 0 bases and J by 5 bases, with 16 bases between the two germline ends. Germline values: CDR1 DFQATT, CDR2 SNEGSKA (reference sequence). The CDR3 consists of 15 residues.

V and J are TRBV29-1 and TRBJ2-1; D might be TRBD1 or TRBD2, each matching 6 bases. The CDR3 is 16 amino acids. Trimming removed 3 bases at V and 3 bases at J, with 18 bases between. Germline lookup yields CDR1 SQVTM and CDR2 ANQGSEA. Here the CDR3 reads CSVEEQGGKFYNEQFF. The CDR3 DNA reads as TGCAGCGTTGAGGAACAGGGAGGAAAGTTCTACAATGAGCAGTTCTTC.

The chain's CDR3 is CASTSYEASYTF. The CDR3 DNA reads TGTGCCAGCACCTCTTACGAGGCAAGCTACACCTTC. V is TRBV28 and J is TRBJ1-2, with D unresolved. The CDR3 is 12 amino acids. Trimming stripped 7 bases from V and 9 bases from J, with 15 bases between. The germline gives CDR1 MDHEN, CDR2 SYDVKM.

In its sample, this clonotype was seen many times. The chain combines TRBV7-9 with TRBJ2-7; D uncertain. CDR3 length equals 12 residues. Deletions cut 11 bases from V and 0 bases from J, with 11 bases between. Per germline, CDR1 SEHNR and CDR2 FQNEAQ (reference sequence). CDR3: CAVRSSSYEQYF. The CDR3 DNA is TGTGCCGTAAGAAGCAGCTCCTACGAGCAGTACTTC.

This rearrangement joins TRBV7-2 to TRBJ1-5; D unclear. Germline V gene lookup returns CDR1 SGHTA and CDR2 FQGNSA. The CDR3 is made up of 15 amino acids. V was trimmed by 5 bases and J by 0 bases, leaving 11 bases between them. The CDR3 DNA sequence: TGTGCCAGCAGCCCCGGGTCCAGTAGCAATCAGCCCCAGCATTTT. It encodes CASSPGSSSNQPQHF.

In DNA form, the CDR3 reads TGCAGTGCTACGCCTTTAGCGGGAGTCAGAGAGACCCAGTACTTC. Its protein product is CSATPLAGVRETQYF. V and J are TRBV20-1 and TRBJ2-5, with 9 bases identical to TRBD2. In germline, CDR1 is DFQATT, CDR2 SNEGSKA (reference sequence). The CDR3 sequence is 15 residues long. J gave up 4 bases and V 4 bases, and 10 bases lay outside the gene matches.

This rearrangement joins TRBV7-2 to TRBJ2-1; tentatively, D is TRBD2 (6 bases). Trimming cost V 2 bases and J 10 bases, with 18 bases left between them. Per germline, CDR1 SGHTA and CDR2 FQGNSA. This CDR3 comprises 15 residues. CDR3 sequence reads: CASSLTGLALREQFF. DNA for the CDR3: TGTGCCAGCAGCTTAACGGGACTTGCCCTTAGAGAGCAGTTCTTC. Together with reference TRBV7-2 and TRBJ2-1, the CDR3 gives the full variable domain: GAGVSQSPSNKVTEKGKDVELRCDPISGHTALYWYRQSLGQGLEFLIYFQGNSAPDKSGLPSDRFSAERTGGSVSTLTIQRTQQEDSAVYLCASSLTGLALREQFFGPGTRLTVL.

Details on this clonotype: This may come from a read error, since a much larger clone is one base off. The chain is built from TRBV27 and TRBJ1-4, with a weak D call TRBD1 (5 bases). This CDR3 spans 15 amino acids. CDR1 and CDR2 (germline): MNHEY, SMNVEV (reference sequence). V lost 5 bases, J lost 3 bases, and 13 bases lay in between. The CDR3, as DNA: TGTGCCAGCAGTCCGGGCAGGGACGCTAATGAAAAACTGTTTTTT. It is translated as CASSPGRDANEKLFF. Together with reference TRBV27 and TRBJ1-4, the CDR3 gives the full variable domain: EAQVTQNPRYLITVTGKKLTVTCSQNMNHEYMSWYRQDPGLGLRQIYYSMNVEVTDKGDVPEGYKVSRKEKRNFPLILESPSPNQTSLYFCASSPGRDANEKLFFGSGTQLSVL.

The table lists this clonotype with a few counts. The chain has TRBV25-1 and TRBJ2-1; 10 bases are a match to TRBD2. The CDR3 runs to 16 residues. J was trimmed by 9 bases and V by 0 bases; bases with no gene match: 8. Germline CDR1 MGHDK, CDR2 SYGVNS. CDR3: CASSEYMSGRDGEQFF. The CDR3 bases are TGTGCCAGCAGTGAATATATGAGCGGGAGGGACGGTGAGCAGTTCTTC.

The chain combines TRBV27 with TRBJ2-5, with a weak D call TRBD2 (6 bases). From germline, CDR1 is MNHEY and CDR2 SMNVEV (reference sequence). V was shortened by 7 bases and J by 4 bases, with 13 bases between the two germline ends. The CDR3 loop spans 13 amino acids. DNA for the CDR3: TGTGCCAGCACCCGGGGGTGGGGAGAGACCCAGTACTTC. It codes for CASTRGWGETQYF.

The chain carries TRBV7-8 and TRBJ1-5; TRBD1 matches 8 bases. The CDR3 covers 15 residues. Unmatched junction bases numbered 10, after V lost 5 bases and J lost 7 bases. The germline gives CDR1 SGHVS, CDR2 FQNEAQ. The CDR3 region is CASSPGTGNVQPQHF. The DNA of the CDR3 is TGTGCCAGCAGCCCCGGGACAGGCAACGTGCAGCCCCAGCATTTT.

CDR3 sequence: CASRPKRRDIYNSPLHF. CDR3 bases: TGTGCAAGTCGACCGAAAAGGAGGGACATCTATAATTCACCCCTCCACTTT. The chain has TRBV12-2 and TRBJ1-6; TRBD1 is the table's D call and was not checked against the DNA. TRBV12-2 is a documented pseudogene. The CDR3 loop spans 17 amino acids.

The V call is TRBV28, the J call TRBJ2-1; maybe TRBD1 (6 bases). The V gene's germline CDR1 is MDHEN and CDR2 SYDVKM. V was clipped by 8 bases and J by 0 bases, with 14 bases between them. The CDR3 consists of 15 residues. CDR3 residues: CASRTQGVSYNEQFF. Written as DNA, the CDR3 is TGTGCCAGCCGAACACAGGGTGTCTCCTACAATGAGCAGTTCTTC. Variable domain in full (rest from reference TRBV28 and TRBJ2-1): DVKVTQSSRYLVKRTGEKVFLECVQDMDHENMFWYRQDPGLGLRLIYFSYDVKMKEKGDIPEGYSVSREKKERFSLILESASTNQTSMYLCASRTQGVSYNEQFFGPGTRLTVL.

As concerns this clonotype: This may arise from a read error, as a much more abundant clone is one base away. The J gene is TRBJ2-1, the V gene TRBV27; possible D gene TRBD1, 6 bases. Germline V lookup: CDR1 MNHEY, CDR2 SMNVEV (reference sequence). The CDR3 covers 13 residues. CDR3 sequence reads: CASSLWGPDERFF. CDR3 DNA: TGTGCCAGCAGTTTATGGGGGCCGGATGAGCGGTTCTTC.

The chain combines TRBV20-1 with TRBJ2-1; 13 bases align to TRBD2. Germline loops: CDR1 DFQATT, CDR2 SNEGSKA (reference sequence). The CDR3 has 13 amino acids. The V gene end was trimmed by 7 bases and the J gene end by 10 bases; junction bases not matched to a gene: 7. CDR3 nucleotides: TGCAGTGGACTAGCGGGAGGTCCTCCCGAGCAGTTCTTC. This translates into CSGLAGGPPEQFF.

The chain combines TRBV4-1 with TRBJ2-1; 14 nucleotides agree with TRBD2. The germline gives CDR1 MGHRA, CDR2 YSYEKL. This CDR3 comprises 17 residues. V lost 2 bases and J lost 3; bases outside the gene matches: 3. This chain's CDR3 is CASSQSTSGRVYNEQFF. The CDR3 bases are TGCGCCAGCAGCCAATCGACTAGCGGGAGGGTCTACAATGAGCAGTTCTTC.